This is a list of T cell receptor beta chains from one sample in a study of cytomegalovirus exposure and HLA in healthy donors. Only in-frame clones appear in the TCRdb table, and some are missing; sequencing was by immunoSEQ multiplex PCR. The sample lists under 200,000 clones, around 65% occurring once. Sequencing input: PBMCs. The receptors were sampled from a woman aged 40 to 55 in good health and CMV-seropositive. CDR3s include the opening cysteine and the closing phenylalanine or tryptophan. The D gene is left open where the match is weak. Rows give clone size only sometimes, using once, few, many, or a class for an expanded clone.

size	D	V	J	CDR3	DNA
-	-	TRBV7-9	TRBJ2-7	CASSLIPSEQYF	TGTGCCAGCAGCTTAATCCCCAGCGAGCAGTACTTC
-	TRBD2	TRBV5-1	TRBJ2-2	CASSRAGEGTGELFF	TGCGCCAGCTCGCGAGCGGGAGAAGGAACCGGGGAGCTGTTTTTT
-	TRBD2	TRBV5-1	TRBJ2-5	CASSLTSGEGETQYF	TGCGCCAGCAGCTTGACTAGCGGGGAGGGTGAGACCCAGTACTTC
-	-	TRBV6-5	TRBJ2-5	CASSYNSEQYF	TGTGCCAGCAGTTATAACTCGGAGCAGTACTTC
-	-	TRBV5-6	TRBJ2-7	CASSGAGYDGRYEQYF	TGTGCCAGCAGCGGGGCCGGATATGACGGCCGCTACGAGCAGTACTTC
-	TRBD1	TRBV29-1	TRBJ1-2	CSVDRTGGYTF	TGCAGCGTCGACAGGACAGGGGGCTACACCTTC
-	TRBD1	TRBV5-1	TRBJ2-7	CASSLRTGESSYEQYF	TGCGCCAGCAGCTTAAGGACAGGGGAGAGCTCCTACGAGCAGTACTTC
-	TRBD2	TRBV5-1	TRBJ2-3	CASSLASTSGRDLDTQYF	TGCGCCAGCAGCTTGGCCTCGACTAGCGGGAGGGATTTAGATACGCAGTATTTT
few	-	TRBV19	TRBJ2-7	CASSPWSSGANEQYF	TGTGCCAGTAGTCCCTGGAGTAGCGGTGCGAACGAGCAGTACTTC
few	-	TRBV11-1	TRBJ2-3	CASSLLLAADTQYF	TGTGCCAGCAGCTTACTACTGGCGGCAGATACGCAGTATTTT
-	TRBD1	TRBV18	TRBJ1-1	CASSLKGANTEAFF	TGTGCCAGCTCCCTAAAGGGGGCTAACACTGAAGCTTTCTTT
few	TRBD1	TRBV6-5	TRBJ1-2	CASSYSQGQGYTF	TGTGCCAGCAGTTATTCACAGGGGCAGGGCTACACCTTC
-	TRBD1	TRBV9	TRBJ1-1	CASSLLGQGAGSTEAFF	TGTGCCAGCAGCCTACTAGGACAGGGGGCGGGGAGCACTGAAGCTTTCTTT
few	TRBD2	TRBV7-6	TRBJ2-7	CASSPRISGSSYEQYF	TGTGCCAGCAGCCCCCGGATTAGCGGGAGCTCCTACGAGCAGTACTTC
-	-	TRBV7-2	TRBJ2-5	CASSFGGPLETQYF	TGTGCCAGCAGCTTTGGAGGGCCTCTAGAGACCCAGTACTTC
few	TRBD2	TRBV7-2	TRBJ2-3	CASSLGPRSGTDTQYF	TGTGCCAGCAGCTTAGGCCCCAGAAGCGGGACTGATACGCAGTATTTT
-	TRBD1	TRBV7-2	TRBJ1-3	CASSSGQGNTIYF	TGTGCCAGCAGCTCGGGACAGGGAAACACCATATATTTT